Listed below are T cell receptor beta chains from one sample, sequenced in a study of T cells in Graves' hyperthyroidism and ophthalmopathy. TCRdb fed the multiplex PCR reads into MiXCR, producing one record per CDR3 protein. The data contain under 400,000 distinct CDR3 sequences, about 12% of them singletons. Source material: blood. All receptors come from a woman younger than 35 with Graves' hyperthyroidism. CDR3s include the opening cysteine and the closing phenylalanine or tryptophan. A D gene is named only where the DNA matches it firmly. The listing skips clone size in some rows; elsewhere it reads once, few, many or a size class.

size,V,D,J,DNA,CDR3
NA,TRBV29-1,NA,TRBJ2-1,TGCAGCTCCCCCGGGACAAATAACAATGAGCAGTTCTTC,CSSPGTNNNEQFF
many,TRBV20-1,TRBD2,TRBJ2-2,TGCAGTGCTAGCCCCAGACTAGCCCGCGGGGAGCTGTTTTTT,CSASPRLARGELFF
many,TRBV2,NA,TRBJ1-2,TGTGCCAGCAGTGACAGGTCCGAATATGGCTACACCTTC,CASSDRSEYGYTF
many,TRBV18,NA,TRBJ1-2,TGTGCCAGCTCATCCCGGACAGAAGGCTATGGCTACACCTTC,CASSSRTEGYGYTF
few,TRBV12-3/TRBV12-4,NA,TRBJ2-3,TGTGCCAGCAGTTTGGAGGACAGAGTCGGAGATACGCAGTATTTT,CASSLEDRVGDTQYF
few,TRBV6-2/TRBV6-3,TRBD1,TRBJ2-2,TGTGCCAGCGTTGACAGGGGTTGGCCCGGGGAGCTGTTTTTT,CASVDRGWPGELFF
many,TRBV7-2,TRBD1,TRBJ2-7,TGTGCCAGCAGCTTAGTGGCCAGGGGGTGGGCCGAGCAGTACTTC,CASSLVARGWAEQYF
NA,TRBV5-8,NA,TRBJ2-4,TGTGCCAGCAGCTTCCCCGGCACGGCGGACATTCAGTACTTC,CASSFPGTADIQYF
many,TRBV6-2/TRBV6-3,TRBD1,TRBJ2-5,TGTGCCAGCAGTTACTGGTCCCAGGGGGATCGAGAGACCCAGTACTTC,CASSYWSQGDRETQYF
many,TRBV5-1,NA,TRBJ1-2,TGCGCCAGCAGCTCCCAGGGAGACTATGGCTACACCTTC,CASSSQGDYGYTF
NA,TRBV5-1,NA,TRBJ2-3,TGCGCCAGCAGCCTCGTAGTGGGCCCCTCCGATACGCAGTATTTT,CASSLVVGPSDTQYF
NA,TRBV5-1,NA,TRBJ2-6,TGCGCCAGCAGCTTGGGACAGACCTCTGGGGCCAACGTCCTGACTTTC,CASSLGQTSGANVLTF
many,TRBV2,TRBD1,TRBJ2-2,TGTGCCAGCAGCGGGGACAGGGAAAGCGGGGAGCTGTTTTTT,CASSGDRESGELFF
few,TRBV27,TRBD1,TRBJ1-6,TGTGCCAGCAGTTCCTCCGGGACAGGGGTTTCACCCCTCCACTTT,CASSSSGTGVSPLHF
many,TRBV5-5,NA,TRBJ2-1,TGTGCCAGCAGCTTGGGACAGGCAGGAGGTCGGTTTGAGCAGTTCTTC,CASSLGQAGGRFEQFF
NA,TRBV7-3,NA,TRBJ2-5,TGTGCCAGCAGCCCATCGAGGGGCAAACGGTACTTC,CASSPSRGKRYF
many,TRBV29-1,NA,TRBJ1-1,TGCAGCGTCCATATGGGGGAGTCCCTAAGGACTTTCTTT,CSVHMGESLRTFF
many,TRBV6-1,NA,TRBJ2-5,TGTGCCAGCAGTGAAGGGGGTATCGCCGAGACCCAGTACTTC,CASSEGGIAETQYF
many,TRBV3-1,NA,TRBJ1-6,TGTGCCAGCAGCCAAGGGAATAATTCACCCCTCCACTTT,CASSQGNNSPLHF
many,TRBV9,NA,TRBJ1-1,TGTGCCAGCAGCGCGGGAAAATGGGCCAGGGTAACTGAAGCTTTCTTT,CASSAGKWARVTEAFF
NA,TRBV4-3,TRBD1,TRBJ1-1,TGCGCCAGCAGCCAAGGAGCAGGGGGCCCTACTGAAGCTTTCTTT,CASSQGAGGPTEAFF
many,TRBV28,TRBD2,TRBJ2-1,TGTGCCAGCAGACCCGGGGGGGGGGCCGATGAGCAGTTCTTC,CASRPGGGADEQFF
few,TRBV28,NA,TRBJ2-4,TGTGCCACCACCCTCCACGGGGTAGCCAAAAACATTCAGTACTTC,CATTLHGVAKNIQYF
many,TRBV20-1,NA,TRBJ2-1,TGCAGCGGTTCTTTGGGTTACAATGAGCAGTTCTTC,CSGSLGYNEQFF
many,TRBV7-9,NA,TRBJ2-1,TGTGCCAGCACCACACCCGAGGACGGTGAGCAGTTCTTC,CASTTPEDGEQFF
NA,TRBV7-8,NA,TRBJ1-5,TGTGCCAGCAGCCGAGGTTCGTCAGGGGTTCAGCCCCAGCATTTT,CASSRGSSGVQPQHF
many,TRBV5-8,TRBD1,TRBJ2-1,TGTGCCAGCAGCTGGACGCAGGGGGCCAGTGAGCAGTTCTTC,CASSWTQGASEQFF